One and the same sample provided the 27 T cell receptor beta chains below, sequenced in a study of T cell changes during pregnancy in multiple sclerosis. This table comes from immunoSEQ multiplex PCR, and its TCRdb copy is limited to in-frame clones, with some not included. The data show about 70,000 clones, about 93% seen once. This specimen was peripheral blood, taken in the third trimester of pregnancy. The receptors were gathered from a female donor in good health, enrolled as a control in a pregnancy study.

J is TRBJ2-2 and V is TRBV30; D gene uncertain. The CDR3 is made up of 13 amino acids. Looked up from germline, CDR1 is GTSNPN and CDR2 is SVGIG (reference sequence). Trimming left V 4 bases short and J 4 bases short, with 10 bases between. The CDR3 DNA reads TGTGCCTGGACTGACCGACTCACCGGGGAGCTGTTTTTT. It is translated as CAWTDRLTGELFF.

CDR3 loop: CAWNPDRAYEQYF. As DNA, the CDR3 is TGTGCCTGGAACCCGGACAGGGCCTACGAGCAGTACTTC. The chain combines TRBV30 with TRBJ2-7; the match to TRBD1 covers 8 bases. The trim removed 4 bases at V and 2 bases at J, leaving 4 bases unmatched. CDR3 size: 13 residues. The germline CDR1 and CDR2 sequences are GTSNPN and SVGIG (reference sequence).

The chain couples TRBV2 to TRBJ1-5, with D tentatively TRBD1 (6 bases). Trimming left V 8 bases short and J 4 bases short, with 9 bases between. The CDR3 contains 12 residues. The germline V gene encodes CDR1 SNHLY and CDR2 FYNNEI. In DNA form, the CDR3 reads TGTGCCAGCCACAGGGCTAATCAGCCCCAGCATTTT. Translation gives CASHRANQPQHF. Supplemented by reference TRBV2 and TRBJ1-5, the full variable domain reads EPEVTQTPSHQVTQMGQEVILRCVPISNHLYFYWYRQILGQKVEFLVSFYNNEISEKSEIFDDQFSVERPDGSNFTLKIRSTKLEDSAMYFCASHRANQPQHFGDGTRLSIL.

The gene calls are TRBV2 and TRBJ1-5; no reliable D call. The germline V and J ends were trimmed by 6 bases and 4 bases, with 13 bases remaining between them. Germline V gives CDR1 SNHLY, CDR2 FYNNEI. CDR3 length: 14 amino acids. This CDR3 is CASRAQVSNQPQHF. The DNA of the CDR3 is TGTGCCAGCAGGGCTCAGGTTTCGAATCAGCCCCAGCATTTT. Supplemented by reference TRBV2 and TRBJ1-5, the full variable domain reads EPEVTQTPSHQVTQMGQEVILRCVPISNHLYFYWYRQILGQKVEFLVSFYNNEISEKSEIFDDQFSVERPDGSNFTLKIRSTKLEDSAMYFCASRAQVSNQPQHFGDGTRLSIL.

This clone was found once. The chain carries TRBV5-6 and TRBJ1-5; D not resolved. Trimming stripped 3 bases from V and 2 bases from J, with 12 bases between. The CDR3 extends over 15 amino acids. The germline V gene encodes CDR1 SGHDT and CDR2 YYEEEE. CDR3 amino acids: CASSSKWGGNQPQHF. The DNA for the CDR3 is TGTGCCAGCAGCTCCAAATGGGGAGGCAATCAGCCCCAGCATTTT.

The chain employs TRBV4-1 and TRBJ2-3; D remains unclear. The V gene lost 5 bases and the J gene lost 0 bases, with 12 bases spanning the gap. CDR1 and CDR2 from the germline V gene are MGHRA and YSYEKL. CDR3 length: 15 amino acids. CDR3 sequence: CASSTAMRSTDTQYF. The CDR3 DNA reads as TGCGCCAGCAGCACAGCAATGAGAAGCACAGATACGCAGTATTTT.

The chain joins TRBV18 to TRBJ2-7, with TRBD2 as a possible D gene (6 bases). The V gene's germline CDR1 is KGHSH and CDR2 LQKENI. This CDR3 has 14 residues. Trimming removed 1 base from V and 1 base from J, with 8 bases in between. CDR3 in amino acids: CASSPRDSSYEQYF. CDR3 nucleotide sequence: TGTGCCAGCTCACCACGGGACTCATCCTACGAGCAGTACTTC.

The CDR3 sequence: CASSLRSTGGSNQPQHF. The CDR3 nucleotides are TGTGCCAGTAGTCTCCGATCGACAGGGGGAAGCAATCAGCCCCAGCATTTT. V is TRBV19 and J is TRBJ1-5; 9 bases line up with TRBD1. The CDR3 has 17 residues. J was trimmed by 1 base and V by 5 bases; bases with no gene match: 9. The germline V gene encodes CDR1 LNHDA and CDR2 SQIVND (reference sequence).

This rearrangement joins TRBV6-5 to TRBJ1-1; D is unresolved. Germline V gene data show CDR1 as MNHEY and CDR2 as SVGAGI. Trimming left V 0 bases short and J 1 base short, with 12 bases between. The CDR3 has 16 amino acids. CDR3 DNA sequence: TGTGCCAGCAGTTACTCGATCTGGGAGCAGAACACTGAAGCTTTCTTT. Translation: CASSYSIWEQNTEAFF.

The rearrangement uses TRBV14 and TRBJ2-7; TRBD2 agrees at 10 bases. The CDR3 contains 12 residues. With V trimmed by 1 base and J by 9 bases, 0 bases remained unmatched. Germline-derived CDR1 and CDR2 are SGHDN and FVKESK. CDR3 nucleotides: TGTGCCAGCAGCCAAGTAGCGGGGGGGCAGTACTTC. Amino acids: CASSQVAGGQYF.

The chain uses TRBV7-9 and TRBJ1-4; D gene uncertain. The CDR3 is 12 amino acids. Looked up from germline, CDR1 is SEHNR and CDR2 is FQNEAQ (reference sequence). Trimming cost V 7 bases and J 13 bases, with 16 bases left between them. CDR3 coding DNA: TGTGCCAGCACCCGGGGAGAGCTTAGACTGTTTTTT. This translates into CASTRGELRLFF.

This clone appeared a single time. The rearrangement uses TRBV7-3 and TRBJ1-1, with D uncertain. The germline V gene has CDR1 SGHTA and CDR2 FQGTGA. The CDR3 has 13 amino acids. The germline V and J ends were trimmed by 1 base and 5 bases, with 8 bases remaining between them. The CDR3 DNA is TGTGCCAGCAGCTTAAGCCAGAGGACTGAAGCTTTCTTT. Protein sequence: CASSLSQRTEAFF.

V and J are TRBV27 and TRBJ1-5, with 10 positions matching TRBD1. V shed 5 bases and J 7 bases; nucleotides not matched to a gene: 5. This CDR3 comprises 14 residues. Per the germline V gene, CDR1 is MNHEY and CDR2 is SMNVEV (reference sequence). The CDR3 DNA reads TGTGCCAGCAGTCTAGACAGGGGGCAGCAGCCCCAGCATTTT. It yields the protein CASSLDRGQQPQHF.

The J gene is TRBJ2-7, the V gene TRBV5-4, with 9 positions matching TRBD1. CDR1 is SGHNT, CDR2 YYREEE, per germline (reference sequence). After removal of 0 bases from V and 4 bases from J, the junction contained 8 bases not matched to a gene. The CDR3 spans 16 residues. CDR3 sequence reads: CASSLGQQGARYEQYF. Here the CDR3 DNA reads TGTGCCAGCAGCTTGGGGCAACAGGGGGCGCGGTACGAGCAGTACTTC.

This clone was seen only once. This chain uses TRBV19 with TRBJ1-5; maybe TRBD1 (6 bases). The V and J ends lost 3 bases and 5 bases respectively, with 14 bases between them. Germline CDR1 LNHDA, CDR2 SQIVND (reference sequence). The CDR3 spans 15 residues. The CDR3 coding sequence is TGTGCCAGTAGTATTATAGGAGGGGGGGATCAGCCCCAGCATTTT. This sequence encodes CASSIIGGGDQPQHF.

The V call is TRBV5-6, the J call TRBJ1-4; TRBD1 agrees at 7 bases. Germline lookup yields CDR1 SGHDT and CDR2 YYEEEE. This CDR3 is 16 amino acids long. The ends lost 0 bases at V and 8 bases at J; junction bases unmatched: 10. DNA for the CDR3: TGTGCCAGCAGCTTGGCCGGGGCAGGGGGACGAGAAAAACTGTTTTTT. It codes for CASSLAGAGGREKLFF.

The rearrangement uses TRBV20-1 and TRBJ1-1, with D perhaps TRBD1 (6 bases). CDR1 is DFQATT and CDR2 is SNEGSKA in the germline V gene (reference sequence). Trimming took 6 bases from V and 4 from J, leaving 9 bases between them. The CDR3 runs to 11 residues. This chain's CDR3 is CSAHRVTEAFF. The CDR3 nucleotides read TGCAGTGCGCACAGGGTCACTGAAGCTTTCTTT.

A single count supports this clone. The chain employs TRBV2 and TRBJ2-7; D ambiguous. The CDR3 is 11 amino acids. CDR1 is SNHLY, CDR2 FYNNEI, per germline. The ends were cut back, 7 bases at V and 6 bases at J, with 10 bases in the middle. The CDR3 DNA sequence: TGTGCCAGCACCCTATATGTCGAGCAGTACTTC. As protein: CASTLYVEQYF.

V usage is TRBV7-3 and J usage is TRBJ2-2; weak D call: TRBD1 (6 bases). V shed 5 bases and J shed 4 bases, with 20 bases lying between them. CDR3 length: 17 amino acids. Germline CDR1 and CDR2: SGHTA and FQGTGA. CDR3 nucleotides: TGTGCCAGCAGCCTAGGGGGAGAGGGCCTCGCCACCGGGGAGCTGTTTTTT. This gives the protein CASSLGGEGLATGELFF.

The gene calls are TRBV28 and TRBJ2-3, with TRBD1 matching over 7 bases. The V and J ends lost 4 bases and 6 bases, in that order; junction bases with no gene match: 7. The CDR3 covers 14 residues. The germline V gene encodes CDR1 MDHEN and CDR2 SYDVKM. The chain's CDR3 is CASSYQQGLDTQYF. The DNA of the CDR3 is TGTGCCAGCAGTTACCAACAGGGGTTGGATACGCAGTATTTT.

The chain carries TRBV18 and TRBJ2-7; the D gene is possibly TRBD1 (6 bases). Trimming took off 6 bases at V and 4 bases at J, with 19 bases between the two ends. The CDR3 length is 15 residues. Germline values: CDR1 KGHSH, CDR2 LQKENI. CDR3 bases: TGTGCCAGCTCCCCTGGCACAGGGCCGATTTACGAGCAGTACTTC. This sequence encodes CASSPGTGPIYEQYF.

The chain uses TRBV19 and TRBJ2-6, with a weak D call TRBD2 (5 bases). Trimming removed 4 bases from V and 0 bases from J, with 10 bases in between. The CDR3 covers 16 residues. CDR1 LNHDA and CDR2 SQIVND come from the germline V gene (reference sequence). The CDR3 spells CASSTGRNSGANVLTF. The CDR3 DNA reads as TGTGCCAGTAGTACGGGGAGAAACTCTGGGGCCAACGTCCTGACTTTC.

The chain combines TRBV5-1 with TRBJ2-1; 14 nucleotides match TRBD2. The V segment lost 4 bases and the J segment 9 bases; nucleotides outside the gene matches: 6. This CDR3 is built from 15 residues. The germline gives CDR1 SGHRS, CDR2 YFSETQ. This CDR3 reads CASSPGLAGDGEQFF. The CDR3, as DNA: TGCGCCAGCAGCCCGGGACTAGCGGGGGACGGTGAGCAGTTCTTC. Full variable domain (outside the CDR3, taken from reference TRBV5-1 and TRBJ2-1): KAGVTQTPRYLIKTRGQQVTLSCSPISGHRSVSWYQQTPGQGLQFLFEYFSETQRNKGNFPGRFSGRQFSNSRSEMNVSTLELGDSALYLCASSPGLAGDGEQFFGPGTRLTVL.

This chain uses TRBV5-5 with TRBJ1-2, with 8 bases lining up with TRBD1. V lost 4 bases and J lost 6; bases outside the gene matches: 14. The CDR3 is 16 amino acids. The germline V gene has CDR1 SGHKS and CDR2 YYEKEE (reference sequence). In DNA form, the CDR3 reads TGTGCCAGCAGCATCCGCAAAACGACAGGGGTCGATGGCTACACCTTC. It specifies CASSIRKTTGVDGYTF.

V gene TRBV18 combines with J gene TRBJ2-7, with TRBD1 matching 8 bases. The germline CDR1 and CDR2 sequences are KGHSH and LQKENI. Losses at the gene ends were 3 bases for V and 2 bases for J; bases not matched to a gene: 12. The CDR3 loop spans 17 amino acids. The CDR3 region has the DNA TGTGCCAGCTCACCTAAGGCGGGGACAGGAGGGACCTACGAGCAGTACTTC. Translated: CASSPKAGTGGTYEQYF.

The CDR3: CASSTRRHSQEGFGNQPQHF. In DNA form, the CDR3 reads TGTGCCAGCAGTACCCGTCGACATTCACAGGAGGGGTTCGGGAATCAGCCCCAGCATTTT. This chain joins TRBV28 and TRBJ1-5, with D perhaps matching TRBD1 (5 bases). V lost 5 bases, J lost 4 bases, and 30 bases lay in between. Germline V gene data show CDR1 as MDHEN and CDR2 as SYDVKM. This CDR3 contains 20 residues.

The chain uses TRBV4-1 and TRBJ1-1, with TRBD1 identical over 8 bases. This CDR3 has 13 residues. Trimming removed 4 bases from V and 6 bases from J; junction bases left unmatched: 4. Germline CDR1 reads MGHRA; CDR2 reads YSYEKL. This CDR3 is CASSRQGTPEAFF. The CDR3 DNA follows: TGCGCCAGCAGCCGACAGGGGACCCCTGAAGCTTTCTTT.